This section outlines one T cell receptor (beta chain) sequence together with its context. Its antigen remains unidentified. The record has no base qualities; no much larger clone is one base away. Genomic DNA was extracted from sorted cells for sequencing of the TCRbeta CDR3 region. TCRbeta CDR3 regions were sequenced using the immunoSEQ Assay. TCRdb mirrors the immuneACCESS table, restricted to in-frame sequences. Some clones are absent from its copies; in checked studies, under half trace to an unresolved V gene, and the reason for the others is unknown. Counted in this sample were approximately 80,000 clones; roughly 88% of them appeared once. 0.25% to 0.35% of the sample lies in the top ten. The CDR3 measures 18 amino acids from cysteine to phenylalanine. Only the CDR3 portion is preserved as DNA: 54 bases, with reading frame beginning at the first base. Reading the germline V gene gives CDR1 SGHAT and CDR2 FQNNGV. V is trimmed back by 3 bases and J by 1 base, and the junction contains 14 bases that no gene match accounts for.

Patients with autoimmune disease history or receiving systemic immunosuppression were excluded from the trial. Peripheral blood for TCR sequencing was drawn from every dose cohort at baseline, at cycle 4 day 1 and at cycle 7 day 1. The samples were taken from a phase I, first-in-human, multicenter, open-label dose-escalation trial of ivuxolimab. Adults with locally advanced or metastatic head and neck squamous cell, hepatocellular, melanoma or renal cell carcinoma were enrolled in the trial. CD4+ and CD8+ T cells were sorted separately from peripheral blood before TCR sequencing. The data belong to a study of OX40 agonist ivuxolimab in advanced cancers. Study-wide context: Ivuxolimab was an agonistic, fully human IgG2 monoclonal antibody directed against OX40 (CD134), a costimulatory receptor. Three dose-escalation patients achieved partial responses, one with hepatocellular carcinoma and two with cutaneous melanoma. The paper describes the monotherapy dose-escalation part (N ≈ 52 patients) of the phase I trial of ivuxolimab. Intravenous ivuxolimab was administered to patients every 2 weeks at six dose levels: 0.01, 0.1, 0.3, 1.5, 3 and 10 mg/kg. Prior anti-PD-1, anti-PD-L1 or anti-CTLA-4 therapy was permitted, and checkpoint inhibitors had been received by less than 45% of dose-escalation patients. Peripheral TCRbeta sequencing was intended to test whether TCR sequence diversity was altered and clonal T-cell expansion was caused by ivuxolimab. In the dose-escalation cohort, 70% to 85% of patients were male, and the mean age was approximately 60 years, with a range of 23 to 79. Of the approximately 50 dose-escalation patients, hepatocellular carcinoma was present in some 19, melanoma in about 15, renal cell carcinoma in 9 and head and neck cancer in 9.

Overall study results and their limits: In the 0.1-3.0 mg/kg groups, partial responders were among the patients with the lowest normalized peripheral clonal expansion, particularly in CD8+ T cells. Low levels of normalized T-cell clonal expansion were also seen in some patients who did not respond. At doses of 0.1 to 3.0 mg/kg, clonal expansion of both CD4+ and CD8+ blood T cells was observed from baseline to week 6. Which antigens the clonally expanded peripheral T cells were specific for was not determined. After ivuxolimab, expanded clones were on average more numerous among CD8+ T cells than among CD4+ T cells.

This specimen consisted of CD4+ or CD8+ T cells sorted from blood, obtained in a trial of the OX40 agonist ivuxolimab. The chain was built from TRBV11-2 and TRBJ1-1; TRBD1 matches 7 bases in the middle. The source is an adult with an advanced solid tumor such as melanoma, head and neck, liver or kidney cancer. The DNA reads TGTGCCAGCAGCTTTGGAGAATGGGGACAGCCTAAGAACACTGAAGCTTTCTTT. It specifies CASSFGEWGQPKNTEAFF.